The source of this T cell receptor (beta chain) is a study of CD8 T cells in Susac syndrome. J gave up 0 bases and V 5 bases, and 8 bases lay outside the gene matches. This CDR3 has 17 residues. RNA in amounts of about 0.5 to 1 ug was reverse transcribed with random hexamers. TCRdb processed the immunoSEQ multiplex PCR reads anew with MiXCR; each CDR3 protein has one entry. The sample gives over 95,000 distinct CDR3 sequences, under 95% of which show up once; around 0.12% is in the top ten. The sample holds one count of this clonotype. The clonotype originates from a human donor in good health. V is TRBV12-3 or TRBV12-4 and J is TRBJ2-4, with 9 bases that match TRBD2. Source material: CD8+ T cells from PBMCs. In DNA form, the CDR3 reads TGTGCCAGCAGTCAGCTAGCGGGATCCCTAGCCAAAAACATTCAGTACTTC. Encoded protein: CASSQLAGSLAKNIQYF.